The 27 T cell receptor beta chains reported below all come from one sample, sequenced in a study of T cells in Graves' hyperthyroidism and ophthalmopathy. Authors of the study amplified TCR beta CDR3 regions from RNA transcripts. Primed by the HTBI set, a first-round RT-PCR was run on the TCR CDR3. MiXCR was run by TCRdb on the multiplex PCR reads, yielding one entry per CDR3 protein. The sample yields 400,000 to 600,000 distinct CDR3 sequences, more than 15% seen once. The sequenced material came from blood. Receptors originate from a woman aged 25 to 39 with Graves' ophthalmopathy.

The genes are TRBV7-2 and TRBJ2-3; perhaps D is TRBD1 or TRBD2 (5 bases each). Germline V gene sequence: CDR1 SGHTA, CDR2 FQGNSA. V lost 1 base and J lost 6, with 20 bases in between. The CDR3 runs to 17 residues. CDR3 nucleotide sequence: TGTGCCAGCAGCTTAGAAGTATTCGGTCGCCGGGACGATACGCAGTATTTT. Translating gives CASSLEVFGRRDDTQYF.

Concerning this clonotype: One end of the junction is discordant with germline, which a read error may explain. The J gene is TRBJ2-7, the V gene TRBV5-1, with 7 positions matching TRBD2. This CDR3 contains 13 residues. Germline values: CDR1 SGHRS, CDR2 YFSETQ. CDR3 residues: CASGPGLYYEQYF. The DNA for the CDR3 is TGTGCTAGTGGTCCGGGACTATACTACGAGCAGTACTTC.

The genes are TRBV24-1 and TRBJ2-3; 10 bases fit TRBD1. Trimming removed 1 base from V and 5 bases from J; junction bases left unmatched: 5. The CDR3 loop spans 16 amino acids. Germline CDR1 is KGHDR and CDR2 is SFDVKD. The CDR3 coding sequence is TGTGCCACCAGTGATTTCTCCGGGACAGGGGAAGATACGCAGTATTTT. Protein sequence: CATSDFSGTGEDTQYF.

This clonotype was found once. The chain carries TRBV9 and TRBJ1-2; D may be TRBD1 (5 bases). CDR3 size: 14 residues. Germline assignment: CDR1 SGDLS and CDR2 YYNGEE. The ends were cut back, 4 bases at V and 0 bases at J, with 10 bases in the middle. The CDR3: CASSPGESNYGYTF. DNA for the CDR3: TGTGCCAGCAGCCCGGGGGAATCTAACTATGGCTACACCTTC. Filled out from reference TRBV9 and TRBJ1-2, the complete variable domain reads DSGVTQTPKHLITATGQRVTLRCSPRSGDLSVYWYQQSLDQGLQFLIQYYNGEERAKGNILERFSAQQFPDLHSELNLSSLELGDSALYFCASSPGESNYGYTFGSGTRLTVV.

The chain uses TRBV15 and TRBJ1-1; no clear D. V shed 3 bases and J shed 3 bases, with 14 bases lying between them. The CDR3 covers 15 residues. Germline loops: CDR1 LNHNV, CDR2 YYDKDF (reference sequence). CDR3: CATSRGRGADTEAFF. CDR3 in DNA: TGTGCCACCAGCAGGGGCAGAGGAGCCGACACTGAAGCTTTCTTT.

Many counts were recorded for this clonotype. The genes are TRBV27 and TRBJ1-5; tentatively, D is TRBD1 (5 bases). This CDR3 comprises 16 residues. Germline lookup yields CDR1 MNHEY and CDR2 SMNVEV (reference sequence). V was cut by 4 bases and J by 7 bases, with 20 bases left in between. CDR3 nucleotides: TGTGCCAGCAGTTCGGGAGGGTTTGAGGACAACCAGCCCCAGCATTTT. Protein product: CASSSGGFEDNQPQHF.

The rearrangement joins TRBV6-1 to TRBJ2-3; 11 nucleotides match TRBD2. The germline CDR1 and CDR2 sequences are MNHNS and SASEGT. Trimming at V came to 4 bases and at J to 7 bases, leaving 7 bases not matched to a gene. CDR3 size: 15 residues. The CDR3 DNA sequence: TGTGCCAGCAGTGTTACTAGCGGGAGAGGTAATACGCAGTATTTT. It is translated as CASSVTSGRGNTQYF.

This clonotype was seen repeatedly, ten times or more. The chain couples TRBV12-3 or TRBV12-4 to TRBJ2-3; D assignment may be TRBD1 or TRBD2 (6 bases each). The CDR3 covers 19 residues. V gave up 6 bases and J gave up 4 bases, with 29 bases separating them. As DNA, the CDR3 is TGTGCCAGCAGAAAACCTAGGAGGGATACAGGGACGGGGCCAGATACGCAGTATTTT. As protein: CASRKPRRDTGTGPDTQYF.

Ten or more counts support this clonotype. The genes are TRBV7-2 and TRBJ2-7; no firm D call. Trimming stripped 3 bases from V and 6 bases from J, with 9 bases between. The CDR3 extends over 12 amino acids. CDR1 is SGHTA and CDR2 is FQGNSA in the germline V gene. The CDR3 reads CASSFLAVEQYF. The CDR3 nucleotides are TGTGCCAGCAGCTTCCTTGCGGTCGAGCAGTACTTC.

This clonotype was recorded many times. V usage is TRBV18 and J usage is TRBJ2-7; D tentatively fits TRBD1 or TRBD2 (5 bases each). This CDR3 spans 16 amino acids. Trimming pared 3 bases from V and 4 bases from J, leaving 19 bases between. Germline V gives CDR1 KGHSH, CDR2 LQKENI. The chain's CDR3 is CASSPDWAGKAYEQYF. Here the CDR3 DNA reads TGTGCCAGCTCACCGGACTGGGCAGGGAAAGCTTACGAGCAGTACTTC.

The sample holds a few counts of this clonotype. V and J are TRBV5-1 and TRBJ1-5, with TRBD1 as a possible D gene (6 bases). Germline loops: CDR1 SGHRS, CDR2 YFSETQ. The CDR3 is 15 amino acids. V was clipped by 0 bases and J by 4 bases, with 11 bases between them. The CDR3 nucleotides read TGCGCCAGCAGCTTGGTGGGGGCTGGTAATCAGCCCCAGCATTTT. Translated, it gives CASSLVGAGNQPQHF.

This clonotype came up many times. The rearrangement joins TRBV5-8 to TRBJ2-1; the match to TRBD2 covers 7 bases. This CDR3 is built from 14 residues. CDR1 SGHTS and CDR2 YDEGEE come from the germline V gene. With V trimmed by 4 bases and J by 3 bases, 4 bases remained unmatched. The CDR3 is CASSQREVYNEQFF. The DNA of the CDR3 is TGTGCCAGCAGCCAACGGGAGGTCTACAATGAGCAGTTCTTC.

The chain links TRBV27 to TRBJ2-7; TRBD2 matches 14 bases. The CDR3 extends over 13 amino acids. The germline V gene encodes CDR1 MNHEY and CDR2 SMNVEV (reference sequence). V was clipped by 8 bases and J by 5 bases; unmatched bases: 2. The CDR3 sequence is CASSGLAGDEQYF. The CDR3 coding sequence is TGTGCCAGCTCGGGACTAGCGGGAGACGAGCAGTACTTC.

This clonotype was counted between two and nine times. The chain joins TRBV12-3 or TRBV12-4 to TRBJ2-7; the D call may be TRBD1 or TRBD2 (6 bases each). The CDR3 extends over 18 amino acids. V dropped 6 bases and J dropped 2 bases, with 26 bases sitting between them. The chain's CDR3 is CASRLTRRRGARTYEQYF. CDR3 coding DNA: TGTGCCAGCAGGCTTACGAGACGAAGGGGGGCCCGAACCTACGAGCAGTACTTC.

The rearrangement uses TRBV19 and TRBJ2-4, with 11 bases aligning to TRBD2. The length of the CDR3 is 21 residues. Germline CDR1 is LNHDA and CDR2 is SQIVND (reference sequence). Germline trimming cut 0 bases from V and 1 base from J; bases unmatched to any gene: 14. The CDR3 reads CASSIDFFIAGGPGAKNIQYF. The CDR3 nucleotides are TGTGCCAGTAGTATAGATTTTTTCATAGCGGGAGGGCCTGGTGCCAAAAACATTCAGTACTTC.

This clonotype came up many times. The chain joins TRBV6-1 to TRBJ2-5; a possible D gene is TRBD1 (7 bases). CDR3 length equals 15 residues. Germline V gives CDR1 MNHNS, CDR2 SASEGT. Trimming removed 1 base at V and 4 bases at J, with 13 bases between. The CDR3: CASSEGGQGGETQYF. The CDR3 nucleotides read TGTGCCAGCAGTGAAGGGGGTCAGGGGGGAGAGACCCAGTACTTC.

This clonotype was seen many times. The chain combines TRBV5-6 with TRBJ2-5; the match to TRBD2 covers 12 bases. Germline loops: CDR1 SGHDT, CDR2 YYEEEE. The CDR3 loop spans 14 amino acids. V trimming: 1 base; J trimming: 10 bases; junction bases outside the gene matches: 5. In DNA, the CDR3 is TGTGCCAGCAGCTTGAGACTAGCGGGAGCAAGCCAGTACTTC. Translating gives CASSLRLAGASQYF.

This clonotype was observed at least ten times. The chain couples TRBV29-1 to TRBJ2-1; 8 nucleotides align to TRBD1. Germline V gene lookup returns CDR1 SQVTM and CDR2 ANQGSEA. After removal of 6 bases from V and 4 bases from J, the junction contained 8 bases not matched to a gene. CDR3 length equals 14 residues. Here the CDR3 reads CSVLEGQAYNEQFF. CDR3 bases: TGCAGCGTCCTGGAGGGACAGGCATACAATGAGCAGTTCTTC.

This clonotype was seen ten or more times. The J gene is TRBJ2-7, the V gene TRBV7-3; the match to TRBD2 covers 8 bases. CDR1 and CDR2 from the germline V gene are SGHTA and FQGTGA. The CDR3 is 15 residues long. V dropped 3 bases and J dropped 4; count of bases not matched to a gene: 8. The CDR3 protein is CASSLGSGLAYEQYF. The CDR3, as DNA: TGTGCCAGCAGCTTGGGATCCGGACTAGCTTACGAGCAGTACTTC. Combining the CDR3 with reference TRBV7-3 and TRBJ2-7 gives the whole variable domain GAGVSQTPSNKVTEKGKYVELRCDPISGHTALYWYRQSLGQGPEFLIYFQGTGAADDSGLPNDRFFAVRPEGSVSTLKIQRTERGDSAVYLCASSLGSGLAYEQYFGPGTRLTVT.

This clonotype was seen many times. The V call is TRBV7-6, the J call TRBJ1-4; TRBD1 matches at 7 bases. Trimming at V came to 4 bases and at J to 5 bases, leaving 10 bases not matched to a gene. The CDR3 covers 16 residues. Germline CDR1 is SGHVS and CDR2 is FNYEAQ. This chain's CDR3 is CASSSRQGLSNEKLFF. For the CDR3, the DNA is TGTGCCAGCAGCTCCCGACAGGGTCTATCAAATGAAAAACTGTTTTTT.

This clonotype was seen a few times. This chain uses TRBV6-4 with TRBJ2-5; a weak D match, TRBD2 (5 bases). This CDR3 is 15 amino acids long. V was trimmed by 0 bases and J by 0 bases, leaving 8 bases between them. Germline V gene data show CDR1 as MRHNA and CDR2 as SNTAGT. The DNA of the CDR3 is TGTGCCAGCAGTGACTCGCCCGGGAACCAAGAGACCCAGTACTTC. Translated: CASSDSPGNQETQYF.

This clonotype was seen more than once but under ten times. V usage is TRBV11-2 and J usage is TRBJ2-5; D perhaps matches TRBD2 (6 bases). Trimming took 4 bases from V and 4 from J, leaving 28 bases between them. The CDR3 contains 19 residues. Germline CDR1 SGHAT, CDR2 FQNNGV. CDR3 sequence: CASSSKGLRGTPRGETQYF. CDR3 in DNA: TGTGCCAGCAGCTCAAAGGGACTCCGGGGGACTCCCCGGGGAGAGACCCAGTACTTC.

This clonotype was picked up many times. The V gene is TRBV5-5, the J gene TRBJ2-7; D is possibly TRBD1 (6 bases). Germline V gives CDR1 SGHKS, CDR2 YYEKEE (reference sequence). The germline V and J ends were trimmed by 2 bases and 3 bases, with 12 bases remaining between them. CDR3 length: 14 residues. CDR3 bases: TGTGCCAGCAGCTTACAGGGCCTAAGCTACGAGCAGTACTTC. As protein: CASSLQGLSYEQYF.

The chain joins TRBV5-1 to TRBJ2-4; 8 bases are shared with TRBD2. CDR3 size: 13 residues. J gave up 6 bases and V 4 bases, and 3 bases lay outside the gene matches. Per germline, CDR1 SGHRS and CDR2 YFSETQ. This CDR3 is CASSIGGGNIQYF. CDR3 bases: TGCGCCAGCAGCATCGGGGGGGGAAACATTCAGTACTTC.

The chain carries TRBV20-1 and TRBJ1-3; no reliable D call. Germline assignment: CDR1 DFQATT and CDR2 SNEGSKA (reference sequence). The CDR3 spans 16 residues. V was pared by 1 base and J by 0 bases, with 13 bases between. The CDR3 here is CSARARESSSGNTIYF. CDR3 in DNA: TGCAGTGCTAGAGCCCGGGAGTCAAGCTCTGGAAACACCATATATTTT.

The V call is TRBV9, the J call TRBJ1-1, with D possibly matching TRBD1 (6 bases). V was pared by 4 bases and J by 3 bases, with 13 bases between. The CDR3 totals 14 residues. Germline lookup yields CDR1 SGDLS and CDR2 YYNGEE. The CDR3 DNA reads TGTGCCAGCAGCATTATGGGGGCGGACACTGAAGCTTTCTTT. Translation: CASSIMGADTEAFF.

V is TRBV7-6 and J is TRBJ2-1, with D perhaps matching TRBD1 or TRBD2 (6 bases each). The V gene's germline CDR1 is SGHVS and CDR2 FNYEAQ. The CDR3 totals 15 residues. Deletions cut 5 bases from V and 7 bases from J, with 18 bases between. CDR3 DNA: TGTGCCAGCAGCGATTACAGGGAAGGAGGGAATGAGCAGTTCTTC. Residues: CASSDYREGGNEQFF.